The 21 T cell receptor beta chains in this list originate from one sample, sequenced in a study of circulating and synovial CD4+ cells in juvenile arthritis. Generated by immunoSEQ multiplex PCR, the TCRdb table keeps only in-frame clones and is missing some. Among fewer than 40,000 clones listed, 80% to 95% were seen once. Sequenced sample: CD4+ T cells from blood. Receptor source: a human donor with juvenile idiopathic arthritis.

Here the CDR3 DNA reads TGTGCCAGCAGCTCCCATGGTGGAGGGAACACTGAAGCTTTCTTT. It is translated as CASSSHGGGNTEAFF. The chain couples TRBV7-2 to TRBJ1-1; D uncertain. Germline loops: CDR1 SGHTA, CDR2 FQGNSA. V was trimmed by 4 bases and J by 1 base, leaving 13 bases between them. The CDR3 runs to 15 residues.

The gene calls are TRBV11-1 and TRBJ2-5; D might be TRBD1 (6 bases). Deletions cut 5 bases from V and 6 bases from J, with 16 bases between. CDR3 length equals 14 residues. Germline CDR1 is SGHAT and CDR2 is FQDESV (reference sequence). CDR3 nucleotides: TGTGCCAGCAGCCTAAGTTACAGGGAAAAGACCCAGTACTTC. This sequence encodes CASSLSYREKTQYF.

The gene calls are TRBV5-1 and TRBJ1-2, with D unresolved. This CDR3 comprises 13 residues. From germline, CDR1 is SGHRS and CDR2 YFSETQ. V shed 4 bases and J shed 6 bases, with 13 bases lying between them. In DNA form, the CDR3 reads TGCGCCAGCAGCCCGGACGGGAAGGATGGCTACACCTTC. It yields the protein CASSPDGKDGYTF.

This chain joins TRBV5-1 and TRBJ2-2; 11 bases align to TRBD1. The junction had 3 bases not matched to a gene; V was cut back by 0 bases and J by 2 bases. CDR3 length: 17 amino acids. Germline V gene data show CDR1 as SGHRS and CDR2 as YFSETQ. CDR3 sequence (DNA): TGCGCCAGCAGCTTGGGGGACAGGGGGATTAACACCGGGGAGCTGTTTTTT. It translates to CASSLGDRGINTGELFF.

The chain joins TRBV18 to TRBJ2-5; 7 nucleotides agree with TRBD2. The CDR3 spans 15 residues. From germline, CDR1 is KGHSH and CDR2 LQKENI. V lost 1 base, J lost 4 bases, and 6 bases stayed unmatched. DNA for the CDR3: TGTGCCAGCTCACCACAGATGGGGAGGGGAGAGACCCAGTACTTC. Its translation is CASSPQMGRGETQYF.

This chain links TRBV2 with TRBJ2-1, with 12 bases lining up with TRBD2. Germline-derived CDR1 and CDR2 are SNHLY and FYNNEI. The CDR3 totals 17 residues. V was clipped by 7 bases and J by 4 bases; unmatched bases: 11. The DNA for the CDR3 is TGTGCCAGCAAGGACGACCTAGCGGGAGGGCCTTACAATGAGCAGTTCTTC. It is translated as CASKDDLAGGPYNEQFF.

This rearrangement joins TRBV4-1 to TRBJ2-1; TRBD2 aligns across 7 bases. CDR3 length equals 18 residues. CDR1 and CDR2 (germline): MGHRA, YSYEKL. J gave up 0 bases and V 1 base, and 9 bases lay outside the gene matches. The CDR3 sequence is CASSQVPRSGNSYNEQFF. The CDR3 nucleotides read TGCGCCAGCAGCCAAGTCCCTCGGAGCGGGAACTCCTACAATGAGCAGTTCTTC.

The V and J genes are TRBV6-1 and TRBJ1-1, with unresolved D. In germline, CDR1 is MNHNS, CDR2 SASEGT. V lost 0 bases, J lost 1 base, and 6 bases lay in between. The CDR3 has 14 residues. The chain's CDR3 is CASSEAPGNTEAFF. The CDR3 bases are TGTGCCAGCAGTGAAGCGCCGGGGAACACTGAAGCTTTCTTT.

This clone was recorded once. This chain joins TRBV11-1 and TRBJ2-1; TRBD2 aligns across 8 bases. Germline CDR1 is SGHAT and CDR2 is FQDESV (reference sequence). The CDR3 is 17 amino acids. V lost 5 bases to trimming and J lost 4 bases; unmatched junction nucleotides: 13. CDR3 bases: TGTGCCAGCAGCCCAGACTTGGGGACTAGAACTTACAATGAGCAGTTCTTC. Its translation: CASSPDLGTRTYNEQFF.

The chain combines TRBV28 with TRBJ2-7; TRBD1 is a possible D gene (6 bases). The V gene lost 5 bases and the J gene lost 3 bases, with 14 bases spanning the gap. Germline CDR1 and CDR2: MDHEN and SYDVKM. The CDR3 consists of 14 residues. The CDR3 DNA is TGTGCCAGCAGTGTGGGAACAGGGAGCTACGAGCAGTACTTC. It is translated as CASSVGTGSYEQYF.

The chain uses TRBV5-6 and TRBJ2-2; weak D call: TRBD1 (5 bases). The ends were cut back, 4 bases at V and 0 bases at J, with 13 bases in the middle. CDR3 length: 16 amino acids. From germline, CDR1 is SGHDT and CDR2 YYEEEE. The CDR3 region is CASSHRRAANTGELFF. The CDR3 bases are TGTGCCAGCAGCCACAGGAGAGCCGCGAACACCGGGGAGCTGTTTTTT.

This clone was seen just once. The chain couples TRBV1 to TRBJ2-5; the D call TRBD2 from the table was never checked on the DNA. TRBV1 is recorded as a pseudogene. The CDR3 length is 16 residues. The CDR3 sequence is CTSSQDQLAGMETQYF. DNA of the CDR3: TGCACCAGCAGCCAAGATCAGCTAGCGGGAATGGAGACCCAGTACTTC.

The gene calls are TRBV5-1 and TRBJ2-6; D unresolved. The CDR3 contains 15 residues. The V and J ends lost 0 bases and 0 bases respectively, with 4 bases between them. CDR1 and CDR2 from the germline V gene are SGHRS and YFSETQ. CDR3 in DNA: TGCGCCAGCAGCTTGGTTAACTCTGGGGCCAACGTCCTGACTTTC. Residues: CASSLVNSGANVLTF.

This clone appeared once. This chain connects TRBV5-4 to TRBJ1-1; TRBD1 agrees at 7 bases. CDR3 length: 14 residues. Germline V lookup: CDR1 SGHNT, CDR2 YYREEE (reference sequence). Unmatched junction bases numbered 4, after V lost 2 bases and J lost 3 bases. The CDR3 DNA sequence: TGTGCCAGCAGCTTCAGGGGGGCCGACACTGAAGCTTTCTTT. Its translation is CASSFRGADTEAFF.

This clone was counted a single time. The chain uses TRBV29-1 and TRBJ2-3; 14 positions agree with TRBD2. Germline CDR1 is SQVTM and CDR2 is ANQGSEA. V shed 7 bases and J 1 base; nucleotides not matched to a gene: 4. This CDR3 has 15 amino acids. CDR3: CSAEGLAGGTDTQYF. The CDR3, as DNA: TGCAGCGCTGAGGGACTAGCGGGGGGCACAGATACGCAGTATTTT.

The V call is TRBV28, the J call TRBJ2-2; 12 nucleotides match TRBD1. Germline assignment: CDR1 MDHEN and CDR2 SYDVKM. CDR3 length equals 16 residues. The junction had 13 bases not matched to a gene; V was cut back by 7 bases and J by 10 bases. CDR3 DNA sequence: TGTGCCAGCACCCCCCTTTGGGACAGGGGGCATAAGGAGCTGTTTTTT. Translation gives CASTPLWDRGHKELFF.

The rearrangement links TRBV30 to TRBJ2-1; TRBD2 matches 9 bases. This CDR3 has 15 amino acids. The V gene's germline CDR1 is GTSNPN and CDR2 SVGIG (reference sequence). V was clipped by 4 bases and J by 4 bases; unmatched bases: 8. CDR3 DNA: TGTGCCTGGATCCCCAGACTAGCGGAGTACAATGAGCAGTTCTTC. As protein: CAWIPRLAEYNEQFF.

The V gene is TRBV30, the J gene TRBJ1-4; D not resolved. Germline V lookup: CDR1 GTSNPN, CDR2 SVGIG (reference sequence). Trimming removed 2 bases at V and 5 bases at J, with 18 bases between. The CDR3 consists of 16 residues. The CDR3 loop reads CAWSIGVGSSNEKLFF. The CDR3 bases are TGTGCCTGGAGTATCGGTGTCGGTAGTTCGAATGAAAAACTGTTTTTT. The full variable domain, rest sourced from reference TRBV30 and TRBJ1-4, is SQTIHQWPATLVQPVGSPLSLECTVEGTSNPNLYWYRQAAGRGLQLLFYSVGIGQISSEVPQNLSASRPQDRQFILSSKKLLLSDSGFYLCAWSIGVGSSNEKLFFGSGTQLSVL.

The chain carries TRBV28 and TRBJ1-5; 8 nucleotides line up with TRBD1. CDR3 length: 14 amino acids. The ends lost 7 bases at V and 0 bases at J; junction bases unmatched: 2. CDR1 is MDHEN, CDR2 SYDVKM, per germline. CDR3 region: CASNQGASNQPQHF. The DNA of the CDR3 is TGTGCCAGCAATCAGGGGGCTAGCAATCAGCCCCAGCATTTT.

This clone was recorded only once. This sequence joins TRBV19 and TRBJ1-5, with 7 bases that match TRBD1. CDR1 LNHDA and CDR2 SQIVND come from the germline V gene (reference sequence). The CDR3 contains 13 residues. J lost 7 bases, V lost 5 bases, and 5 bases had no gene match. CDR3 nucleotide sequence: TGTGCCAGTAGTGGTACAGGGGTCCAGCCCCAGCATTTT. The encoded protein is CASSGTGVQPQHF.

The rearrangement uses TRBV10-1 and TRBJ2-5, with D tentatively TRBD2 (5 bases). With the DNA end fitting TRBJ2-7 better, the J assignment may be wrong. Germline-derived CDR1 and CDR2 are WNHNN and SYGVQD (reference sequence). This CDR3 is 15 amino acids long. The DNA for the CDR3 is TGCGCCAGCAGTGAGAAGCCTAGCTGGTCCTACGAGCAGTACTTC. Translation gives CASSEKPSWSYEQYF.